This T cell receptor (beta chain) was profiled in a study of T cells after somatic rescue of genetic block (dated by TCRdb to 2018 to 2020). The study in broad terms: The study assessed how robust, over the long term, a T-cell system was when the system had developed through somatic rescue of a genetic block in T-cell development.

Concerning this clone itself: Its antigen remains unidentified. Nothing much larger sits one base from this clone, and base qualities are not available.

The trim is 4 bases for V and 4 bases for J, with a gap of 4 bases between the germline ends. Spanning cysteine to phenylalanine, the CDR3 consists of 11 amino acids. The sequence is cut down to CDR3 DNA, 33 bases in frame from base 1. The protocol used for the library was the immunoSEQ multiplex PCR assay. TCRdb took this table from immuneACCESS and kept in-frame rearrangements with V and J called. Such tables lack part of the clones; where checked against another copy, unresolved V genes explain under half of the gap, and the rest is unexplained. Counted in this sample were 110,000 or so clones; about 89% of them appeared once. The ten largest clonotypes hold approximately 1.4% of the sample.

The chain links TRBV5-3 with TRBJ2-3; no D gene call is confident. TRBV5-3 counts as an open reading frame of uncertain function. The source of this sequence is a woman younger than 30. The sample taken for sequencing was peripheral blood mononuclear cells (PBMCs). The DNA sequence is TGTGCCAGAAGCCGTGCAGATACGCAGTATTTT. Translated, it gives CARSRADTQYF.